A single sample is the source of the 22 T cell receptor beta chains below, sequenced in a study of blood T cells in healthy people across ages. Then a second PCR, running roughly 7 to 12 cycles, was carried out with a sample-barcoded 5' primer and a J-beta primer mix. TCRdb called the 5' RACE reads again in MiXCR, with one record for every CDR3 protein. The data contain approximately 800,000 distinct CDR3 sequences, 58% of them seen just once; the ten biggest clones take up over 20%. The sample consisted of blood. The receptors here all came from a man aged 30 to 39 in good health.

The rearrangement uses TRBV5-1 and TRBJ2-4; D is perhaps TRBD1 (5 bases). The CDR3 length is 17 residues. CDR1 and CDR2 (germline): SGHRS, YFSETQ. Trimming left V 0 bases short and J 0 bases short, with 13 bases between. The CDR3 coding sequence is TGCGCCAGCAGCTTGGCCACAGGCAACGTAGCCAAAAACATTCAGTACTTC. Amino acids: CASSLATGNVAKNIQYF.

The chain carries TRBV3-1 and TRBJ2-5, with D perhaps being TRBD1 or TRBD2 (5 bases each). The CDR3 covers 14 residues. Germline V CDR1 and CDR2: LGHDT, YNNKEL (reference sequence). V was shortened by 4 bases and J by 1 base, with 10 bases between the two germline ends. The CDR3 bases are TGTGCCAGCAGCCCTGGGGGAGCCCAAGAGACCCAGTACTTC. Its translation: CASSPGGAQETQYF.

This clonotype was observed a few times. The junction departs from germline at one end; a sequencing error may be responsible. CDR3 sequence reads: CSAGTWVASQETQYF. CDR3 nucleotides: TGTAGTGCGGGGACCTGGGTAGCATCTCAAGAGACTCAGTACTTC. This rearrangement joins TRBV20-1 to TRBJ2-5; weak D call: TRBD2 (6 bases). This CDR3 has 15 residues. CDR1 and CDR2 from the germline V gene are DFQATT and SNEGSKA (reference sequence).

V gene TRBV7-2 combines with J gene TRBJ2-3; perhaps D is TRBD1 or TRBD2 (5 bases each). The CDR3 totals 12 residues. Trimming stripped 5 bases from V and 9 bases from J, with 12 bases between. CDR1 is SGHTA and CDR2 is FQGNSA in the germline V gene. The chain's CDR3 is CASSQRGDTQYF. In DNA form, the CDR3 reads TGTGCCAGCAGCCAAAGAGGGGACACGCAGTATTTT.

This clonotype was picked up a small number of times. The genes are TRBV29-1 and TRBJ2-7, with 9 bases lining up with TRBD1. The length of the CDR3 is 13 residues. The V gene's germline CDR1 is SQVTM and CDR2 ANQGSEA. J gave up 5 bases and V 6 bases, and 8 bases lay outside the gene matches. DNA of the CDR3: TGCAGCGTCGCCCCGGGACAGGGCAACGAGCAGTACTTC. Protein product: CSVAPGQGNEQYF.

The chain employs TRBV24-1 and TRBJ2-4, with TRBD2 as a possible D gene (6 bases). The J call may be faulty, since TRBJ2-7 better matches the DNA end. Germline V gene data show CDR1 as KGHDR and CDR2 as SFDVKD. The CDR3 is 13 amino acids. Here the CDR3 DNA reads TGTGCCACCAGTGATGCGGGAACCTACGAGCAGTACTTC. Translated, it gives CATSDAGTYEQYF.

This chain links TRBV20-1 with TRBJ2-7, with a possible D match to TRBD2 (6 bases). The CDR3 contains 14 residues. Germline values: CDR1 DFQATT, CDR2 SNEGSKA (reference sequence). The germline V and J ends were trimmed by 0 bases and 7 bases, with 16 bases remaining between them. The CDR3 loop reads CSARDAGGANEQYF. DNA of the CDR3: TGCAGTGCTAGAGATGCCGGGGGTGCGAATGAGCAGTACTTC.

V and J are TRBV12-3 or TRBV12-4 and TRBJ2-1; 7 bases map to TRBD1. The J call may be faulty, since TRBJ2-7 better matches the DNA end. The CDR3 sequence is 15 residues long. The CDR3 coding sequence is TGTGCCAGCAGTCGTGACAGGGATACCTACAATGAGCAGTACTTC. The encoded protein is CASSRDRDTYNEQYF.

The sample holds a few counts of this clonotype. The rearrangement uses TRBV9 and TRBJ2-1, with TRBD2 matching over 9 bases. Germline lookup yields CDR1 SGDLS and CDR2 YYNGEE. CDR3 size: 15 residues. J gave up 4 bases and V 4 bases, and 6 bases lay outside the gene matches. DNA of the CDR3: TGTGCCAGCAGCCCCCGACTAGCGGAGTACAATGAGCAGTTCTTC. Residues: CASSPRLAEYNEQFF.

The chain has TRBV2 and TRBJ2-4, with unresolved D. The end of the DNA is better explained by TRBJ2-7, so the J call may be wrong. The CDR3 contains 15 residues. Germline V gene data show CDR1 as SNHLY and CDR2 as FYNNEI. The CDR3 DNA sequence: TGTGCCAGCGCCGACCCCCATGACCGCTACTACGAGCAGTACTTC. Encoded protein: CASADPHDRYYEQYF.

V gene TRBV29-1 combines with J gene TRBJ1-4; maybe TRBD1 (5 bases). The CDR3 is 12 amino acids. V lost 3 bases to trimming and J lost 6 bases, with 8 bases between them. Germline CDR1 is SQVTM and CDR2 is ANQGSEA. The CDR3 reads CSVDIGDEKLFF. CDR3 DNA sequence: TGCAGCGTTGACATAGGGGATGAAAAACTGTTTTTT.

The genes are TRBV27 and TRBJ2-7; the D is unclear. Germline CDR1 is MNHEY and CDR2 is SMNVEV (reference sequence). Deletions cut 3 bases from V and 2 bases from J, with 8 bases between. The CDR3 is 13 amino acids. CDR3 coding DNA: TGTGCCAGCAGTTTGGGCTTCACCTACGAGCAGTACTTC. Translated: CASSLGFTYEQYF.

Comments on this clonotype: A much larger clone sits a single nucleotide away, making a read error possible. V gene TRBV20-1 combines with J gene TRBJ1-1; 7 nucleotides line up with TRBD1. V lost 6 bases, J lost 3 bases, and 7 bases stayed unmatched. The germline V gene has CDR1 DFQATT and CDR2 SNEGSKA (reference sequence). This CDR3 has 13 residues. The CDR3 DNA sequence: TGCAGTGCAAACAGTGACAGGGACACTGAAGCTTTCTTT. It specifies CSANSDRDTEAFF.

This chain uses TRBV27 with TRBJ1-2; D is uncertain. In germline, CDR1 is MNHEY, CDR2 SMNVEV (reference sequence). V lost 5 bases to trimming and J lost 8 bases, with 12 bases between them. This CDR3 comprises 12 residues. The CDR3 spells CASSNKMGGYTF. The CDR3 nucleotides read TGTGCCAGCAGTAACAAGATGGGAGGCTACACCTTC.

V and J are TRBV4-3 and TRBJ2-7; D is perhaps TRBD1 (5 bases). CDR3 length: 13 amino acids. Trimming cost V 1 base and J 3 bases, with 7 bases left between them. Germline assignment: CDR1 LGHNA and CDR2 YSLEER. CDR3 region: CASSQGTFYEQYF. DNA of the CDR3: TGCGCCAGCAGCCAAGGGACATTCTACGAGCAGTACTTC.

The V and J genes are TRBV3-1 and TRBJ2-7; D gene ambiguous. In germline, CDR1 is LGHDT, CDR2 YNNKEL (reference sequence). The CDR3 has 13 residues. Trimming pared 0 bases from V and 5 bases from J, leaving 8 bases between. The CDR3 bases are TGTGCCAGCAGCCAAGATGGTTTAGACGAGCAGTACTTC. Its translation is CASSQDGLDEQYF.

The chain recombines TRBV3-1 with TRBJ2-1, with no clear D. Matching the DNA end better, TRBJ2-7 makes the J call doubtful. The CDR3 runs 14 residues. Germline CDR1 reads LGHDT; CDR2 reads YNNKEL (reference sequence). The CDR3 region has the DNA TGTGCCAGCAAGGCATCCAGCTCCTACAATGAGCAGTACTTC. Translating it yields CASKASSSYNEQYF.

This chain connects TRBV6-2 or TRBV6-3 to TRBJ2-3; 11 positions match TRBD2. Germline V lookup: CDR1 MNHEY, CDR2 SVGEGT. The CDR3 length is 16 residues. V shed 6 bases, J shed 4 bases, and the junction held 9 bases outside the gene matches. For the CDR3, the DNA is TGTGCCAGCAGCCCTGTCCTAGCGGGGGGAGCAGATACGCAGTATTTT. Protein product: CASSPVLAGGADTQYF.

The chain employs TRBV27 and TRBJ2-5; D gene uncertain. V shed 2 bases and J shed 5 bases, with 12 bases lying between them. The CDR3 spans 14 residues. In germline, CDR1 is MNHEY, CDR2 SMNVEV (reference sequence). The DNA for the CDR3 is TGTGCCAGCAGTTTAACCAGGACGTCGGAGACCCAGTACTTC. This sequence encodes CASSLTRTSETQYF.

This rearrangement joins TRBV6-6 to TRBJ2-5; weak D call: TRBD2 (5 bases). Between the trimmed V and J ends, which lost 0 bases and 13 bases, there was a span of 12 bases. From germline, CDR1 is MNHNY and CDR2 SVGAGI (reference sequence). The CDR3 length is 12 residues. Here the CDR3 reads CASSYSTRYRYF. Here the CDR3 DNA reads TGTGCCAGCAGTTACTCAACTAGATATAGGTACTTC.

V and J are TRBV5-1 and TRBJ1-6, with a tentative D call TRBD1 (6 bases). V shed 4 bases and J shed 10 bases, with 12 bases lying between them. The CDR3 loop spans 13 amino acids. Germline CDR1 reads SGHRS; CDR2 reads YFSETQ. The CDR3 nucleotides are TGCGCCAGCAGCGAGGACAGCGGATCACCCCTCCACTTT. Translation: CASSEDSGSPLHF. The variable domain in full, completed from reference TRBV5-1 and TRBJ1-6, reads KAGVTQTPRYLIKTRGQQVTLSCSPISGHRSVSWYQQTPGQGLQFLFEYFSETQRNKGNFPGRFSGRQFSNSRSEMNVSTLELGDSALYLCASSEDSGSPLHFGNGTRLTVT.

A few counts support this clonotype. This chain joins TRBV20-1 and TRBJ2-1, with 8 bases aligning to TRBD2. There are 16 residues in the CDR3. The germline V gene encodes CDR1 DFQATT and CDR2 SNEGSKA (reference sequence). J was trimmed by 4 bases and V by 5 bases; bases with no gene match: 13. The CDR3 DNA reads TGCAGTGCTCCCCTCTTTACTAGCGGTGCATACAATGAGCAGTTCTTC. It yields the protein CSAPLFTSGAYNEQFF.